Sequencing of this T cell receptor (beta chain) was carried out in a study of shared clonotypes between healthy human individuals (dated by TCRdb to between 2020 and 2021). Broadly, across the study: Three men and two women, aged 18 to 49 years, made up the cohort. For each donor, CD4 naive and CD4 memory were each run on three plates, CD8 naive on two plates, and CD8 memory on one plate. Each donor's leukapheresis produced roughly between roughly 0.94 and 9.5 billion PBMCs. To estimate repertoire size and how much clonotype sharing occurs between individuals, the study deeply sequenced the blood TCR repertoires of several healthy adults. To increase sequencing depth and limit assay-specific biases, TCR repertoire library preparation and sequencing were carried out by different laboratories using diverse techniques.

Here is what the overall study found, with its caveats: Because the study included a small number of donors, the genetic and exposure-history diversity represented was limited. Sampling was restricted to blood, and TCR repertoires in tissue are likely to differ from TCR repertoires in blood. About 4.5% of naive CD4, 3% to 4% of naive CD8, approximately 2.2% of memory CD4, and roughly 0.4% of memory CD8 clonotypes were shared across a handful of donors. Naive subsets generally had larger estimated clonotype richness than memory subsets did. Based on pairwise subsampling, the degree of clonotype sharing among donors was expected to be affected by sequencing depth. Clonotypes shared by all four sorted-subset donors showed higher generation probabilities than non-shared clonotypes. Even with the large sequencing depth, rarefaction of the sorted-subset datasets indicated that sequencing was incomplete.

Using the deep immunoSEQ assay, multiplex PCR amplified TCR CDR3 regions from genomic DNA. For each cell subset, the extracted genomic DNA was distributed evenly across all wells of several immunoSEQ 96-well plates, and each plate served as one replicate. Each replicate PCR for sorted subsets received about 180 ng genomic DNA, equal to 30,000 or so T cell genomes. Purified libraries were measured with a Qubit 3.0 fluorometer, size-checked on a Bioanalyzer 2100, and measured again with the KAPA Library Quantification kit. Every immunoSEQ 96-well plate was sequenced on a dedicated single-read 150-cycle Illumina NextSeq 550 flow cell. As for how the authors treated the data: The immunoSEQ output contained only junctional sequences without quality scores, so filtering could not match that applied to full-length reads. Sequences were annotated with PyIR, a Python wrapper for IgBLAST v1.9, and V/J genes and CDR3 were assigned using IMGT germline references. Reads were filtered out if the reads had weak V/J assignments (E-value above 1e-6), no CDR3, stop codons, out-of-frame junctions, or ambiguous translated residues. V3J clonotypes were defined as sequences sharing the same inferred V gene, J gene, and CDR3 amino acid sequence. To compute the percentage overlap between repertoires, the number of shared unique clonotypes was divided by the size of the smaller repertoire. Three approaches were used to assess repertoire richness: RTK rarefaction, the Chao1 estimator, and Recon v2.1 estimates of unobserved clonotypes. For all TCRbeta clonotypes obtained by the gDNA method from a handful of donors, generation probabilities were computed with OLGA. TCRdb carries this immuneACCESS record with in-frame sequences only. Its versions omit some clonotypes, under half of them owing to an unresolved V gene in the studies checked, with the rest unexplained. V and J calls and clone size are as listed in that table; D and trimming were resolved from the DNA. This sample is represented by 2 million to 3 million clones; approximately 94% of them were singletons. The ten top clones hold 0.36% of the sample.

The donors were healthy, HIV-negative adults with no recently reported acute infections or vaccinations. All donors were Caucasian adults living in Nashville, Tennessee, USA. Magnetic negative selection was used to enrich CD4+ T cells, after which naive cells were positively selected on CD45RA and the negative fraction became the memory subset. Blood was obtained by leukapheresis, after which PBMCs were separated by Ficoll-Histopaque density gradient centrifugation and cryopreserved in liquid nitrogen vapor phase. Analytical flow cytometry was used to check the purity and quantity of each magnetically sorted T cell population. Genomic DNA was isolated from every sorted fraction and measured by UV absorbance on a Nanodrop 2000c. With regard to this clone: No cognate antigen has been identified for it. Per-base qualities were not stored, and no clone one base away is much larger.

This TCR was sampled from a man younger than 35 in good health. Some clones in this sample may be carry-over from other donors' samples. The sequencing input was naive CD4+ T cells from PBMCs. The cell subset or site label on this specimen signifies: CD45RA+ positively selected.

The CDR3 has the sequence CASSPVAVSTDTQYF. At the DNA level, the sequence is TGTGCCAGCAGTCCCGTAGCGGTGAGCACAGATACGCAGTATTTT. This sequence uses TRBV27 and TRBJ2-3, and perhaps TRBD2 as D gene, on 6 matching bases. V is pared back by 5 bases and J by 0 bases, with 12 bases lying between the germline termini. The germline V gene (reference sequence) gives CDR1 as MNHEY and CDR2 as SMNVEV. Counted from cysteine to phenylalanine, this CDR3 has 15 amino acids. Just CDR3 DNA is preserved here, 45 bases in frame from base 1.